Presented here are 22 T cell receptor beta chains from one specimen sequenced in a study of cytomegalovirus exposure and HLA in healthy donors. Amplification used 60 Vbeta primers and 13 Jbeta primers. Data came from immunoSEQ multiplex PCR; TCRdb stores just in-frame clones and leaves some out. The sample shows under 150,000 clones, approximately 80% of them seen only once. Sequencing was done on a sample of PBMCs. These receptors came from a female donor in good health and CMV-seropositive.

The V call is TRBV28, the J call TRBJ2-3, with D possibly being TRBD2 (6 bases). Germline CDR1 MDHEN, CDR2 SYDVKM. The CDR3 sequence is 15 residues long. Trimming removed 3 bases from V and 2 bases from J, with 12 bases in between. The CDR3 region is CASSFGTGDTDTQYF. The CDR3 DNA reads TGTGCCAGCAGTTTCGGGACGGGAGACACAGATACGCAGTATTTT.

This clone has only a few counts. This CDR3 is CSVRTGGSSEAFF. As DNA, the CDR3 is TGCAGCGTTAGGACAGGGGGGTCCTCTGAAGCTTTCTTT. The chain has TRBV29-1 and TRBJ1-1; 10 nucleotides match TRBD1. The germline gives CDR1 SQVTM, CDR2 ANQGSEA. The CDR3 has 13 amino acids. V lost 5 bases and J lost 6; bases outside the gene matches: 6.

The chain couples TRBV7-3 to TRBJ2-5, with 8 bases aligning to TRBD2. V was clipped by 5 bases and J by 2 bases; unmatched bases: 4. Looked up from germline, CDR1 is SGHTA and CDR2 is FQGTGA. The CDR3 loop spans 14 amino acids. In DNA form, the CDR3 reads TGTGCCAGCAGCCCCACTAGCGGTCAAGAGACCCAGTACTTC. The encoded protein is CASSPTSGQETQYF.

In regard to this clone: At one end, the junction sequence differs from germline, possibly due to a read error. V usage is TRBV7-9 and J usage is TRBJ2-7; D is ambiguous. The CDR3 is made up of 13 amino acids. CDR1 SEHNR and CDR2 FQNEAQ come from the germline V gene (reference sequence). The CDR3 here is CSSSRTYFNEQYF. CDR3 bases: TGTTCCAGCAGCCGCACCTACTTCAACGAGCAGTACTTC.

The chain is built from TRBV28 and TRBJ1-5, with D possibly TRBD1 on 6 matching bases. V lost 6 bases and J 3 bases, leaving 12 bases between the germline ends. CDR3 length equals 14 residues. Per the germline V gene, CDR1 is MDHEN and CDR2 is SYDVKM. CDR3 bases: TGTGCCAGCAGACAGACAGGACTCAATCAGCCCCAGCATTTT. This encodes CASRQTGLNQPQHF.

The table lists this clone with a count of one. The chain recombines TRBV28 with TRBJ2-2; 7 bases are a match to TRBD2. Germline V gene lookup returns CDR1 MDHEN and CDR2 SYDVKM. With V trimmed by 8 bases and J by 3 bases, 18 bases remained unmatched. This CDR3 contains 18 residues. The CDR3, as DNA: TGTGCCAGCTCACCATATGGCACGGGGGGAGTGGACACCGGGGAGCTGTTTTTT. Translated: CASSPYGTGGVDTGELFF.

This clone was observed a few times. Other DNA variants within this sample encode the same CDR3. The gene calls are TRBV7-9 and TRBJ2-2; 10 nucleotides align to TRBD2. CDR3 length: 17 amino acids. J was trimmed by 6 bases and V by 3 bases; bases with no gene match: 10. Per germline, CDR1 SEHNR and CDR2 FQNEAQ (reference sequence). This chain's CDR3 is CASSFIGLAVGPGELFF. DNA for the CDR3: TGTGCCAGCAGCTTCATTGGACTAGCGGTGGGACCCGGGGAGCTGTTTTTT.

V gene TRBV6-5 combines with J gene TRBJ1-2; D not certain. There are 13 residues in the CDR3. Trimming removed 0 bases from V and 6 bases from J, with 8 bases in between. CDR1 is MNHEY, CDR2 SVGAGI, per germline. CDR3 coding DNA: TGTGCCAGCAGTTACTCCGATACGGATGGCTACACCTTC. Protein product: CASSYSDTDGYTF.

The chain uses TRBV28 and TRBJ1-5; 8 positions agree with TRBD1. Germline values: CDR1 MDHEN, CDR2 SYDVKM. The CDR3 length is 14 residues. The V and J ends lost 3 bases and 6 bases, in that order; junction bases with no gene match: 4. CDR3 protein: CASSLETGVQPQHF. DNA of the CDR3: TGTGCCAGCAGTTTGGAGACAGGGGTTCAGCCCCAGCATTTT.

The V and J genes are TRBV7-3 and TRBJ2-3; D is unresolved. CDR1 and CDR2 from the germline V gene are SGHTA and FQGTGA. Trimming shortened V by 1 base and J by 2 bases, and 4 bases separated the two germline ends. The CDR3 runs 13 residues. The CDR3 reads CASSLIYTDTQYF. CDR3 bases: TGTGCCAGCAGCTTAATCTACACAGATACGCAGTATTTT.

The chain couples TRBV4-1 to TRBJ2-3; 7 bases are a match to TRBD2. The V segment lost 1 base and the J segment 7 bases; nucleotides outside the gene matches: 14. From germline, CDR1 is MGHRA and CDR2 YSYEKL. The CDR3 length is 17 residues. The CDR3 DNA reads TGCGCCAGCAGCCAAGTGGCTCTAGCGGCGAGTGGAAATACGCAGTATTTT. Its translation is CASSQVALAASGNTQYF.

This clone was seen a handful of times. The chain carries TRBV5-1 and TRBJ1-1, with D possibly TRBD1 on 5 matching bases. V lost 4 bases, J lost 10 bases, and 17 bases lay in between. CDR3 size: 13 residues. Germline V CDR1 and CDR2: SGHRS, YFSETQ. The CDR3 nucleotides are TGCGCCAGCAGCCCCGAGGGTCGGAGGGGAGCTTTCTTT. Encoded protein: CASSPEGRRGAFF.

This sequence joins TRBV29-1 and TRBJ2-2; TRBD1 matches 8 bases. The CDR3 consists of 13 residues. Germline V gives CDR1 SQVTM, CDR2 ANQGSEA. V lost 4 bases, J lost 7 bases, and 5 bases stayed unmatched. CDR3: CSVATGVHGELFF. CDR3 DNA sequence: TGCAGCGTTGCGACAGGGGTTCACGGGGAGCTGTTTTTT.

The chain uses TRBV30 and TRBJ1-2; D unresolved. Trimming shortened V by 1 base and J by 4 bases, and 13 bases separated the two germline ends. Germline CDR1 GTSNPN, CDR2 SVGIG (reference sequence). The CDR3 sequence is 14 residues long. DNA of the CDR3: TGTGCCTGGAGTGAACAGACCGTACGCTATGGCTACACCTTC. It yields the protein CAWSEQTVRYGYTF.

The gene calls are TRBV11-1 and TRBJ2-2, with 7 bases fitting TRBD1. This CDR3 is 13 amino acids long. The V segment lost 7 bases and the J segment 6 bases; nucleotides outside the gene matches: 5. Germline CDR1 and CDR2: SGHAT and FQDESV (reference sequence). CDR3 DNA sequence: TGTGCCAGCACCCTAGGGGGCGCCGGGGAGCTGTTTTTT. It encodes CASTLGGAGELFF.

This rearrangement joins TRBV28 to TRBJ1-2, with a possible D match to TRBD1 (6 bases). CDR1 and CDR2 (germline): MDHEN, SYDVKM. V lost 7 bases and J lost 8, with 20 bases in between. This CDR3 comprises 14 residues. This CDR3 is CASTPGGLVGGYTF. CDR3 DNA: TGTGCCAGCACCCCGGGGGGGCTCGTCGGAGGCTACACCTTC.

This clone was detected once. The chain carries TRBV18 and TRBJ1-5; D perhaps matches TRBD1 (5 bases). Trimming removed 3 bases from V and 4 bases from J, with 7 bases in between. This CDR3 comprises 13 residues. In germline, CDR1 is KGHSH, CDR2 LQKENI. This CDR3 reads CASSPDSNQPQHF. CDR3 nucleotide sequence: TGTGCCAGCTCACCTGACAGTAATCAGCCCCAGCATTTT.

The gene calls are TRBV18 and TRBJ2-5; 8 bases agree with TRBD2. V shed 6 bases, J shed 11 bases, and the junction held 14 bases outside the gene matches. CDR1 KGHSH and CDR2 LQKENI come from the germline V gene. The CDR3 totals 14 residues. The CDR3 is CASSQAGEQGAQYF. DNA for the CDR3: TGTGCCAGCTCTCAAGCGGGAGAGCAAGGGGCGCAGTACTTC.

The gene calls are TRBV5-5 and TRBJ2-2, with D perhaps matching TRBD1 (6 bases). V was cut by 1 base and J by 6 bases, with 10 bases left in between. CDR1 is SGHKS, CDR2 YYEKEE, per germline (reference sequence). The CDR3 consists of 14 residues. CDR3 bases: TGTGCCAGCAGCTTGCAGGGGCCCCCCGGGGAGCTGTTTTTT. This sequence encodes CASSLQGPPGELFF.

This sequence joins TRBV9 and TRBJ2-7, with 8 positions matching TRBD2. CDR3 length equals 14 residues. Germline V gene sequence: CDR1 SGDLS, CDR2 YYNGEE. V gave up 4 bases and J gave up 4 bases; unmatched junction bases: 7. CDR3 protein: CASSTGGEGYEQYF. The CDR3 DNA follows: TGTGCCAGCAGCACCGGGGGGGAGGGATACGAGCAGTACTTC.

The chain carries TRBV19 and TRBJ1-1, with unresolved D. CDR1 and CDR2 (germline): LNHDA, SQIVND (reference sequence). Trimming cost V 3 bases and J 5 bases, with 10 bases left between them. The CDR3 contains 13 residues. The CDR3 here is CASSIGVGTEAFF. CDR3 bases: TGTGCCAGTAGTATCGGGGTTGGGACTGAAGCTTTCTTT.

This clone was found a few times. This chain joins TRBV19 and TRBJ1-2, with D unresolved. Trimming removed 8 bases at V and 8 bases at J, with 12 bases between. The CDR3 runs to 11 residues. CDR1 is LNHDA and CDR2 is SQIVND in the germline V gene (reference sequence). In DNA, the CDR3 is TGTGCCAGTTTGACTCCGCGGGGCTACACCTTC. Translating it yields CASLTPRGYTF. Based on the CDR3 plus reference TRBV19 and TRBJ1-2, the full variable domain is DGGITQSPKYLFRKEGQNVTLSCEQNLNHDAMYWYRQDPGQGLRLIYYSQIVNDFQKGDIAEGYSVSREKKESFPLTVTSAQKNPTAFYLCASLTPRGYTFGSGTRLTVV.